Following are 27 T cell receptor beta chains from one sample sequenced in a study of blood T cell repertoires in COVID-19. The repertoire was sequenced with immunoSEQ multiplex PCR; TCRdb's copy has only in-frame clones and lacks some. The table lists roughly 87,000 clones, 86% of them singletons. Sequencing was carried out using peripheral blood. These receptors all stem from a man aged 50-60 years with active COVID-19.

This clone showed up just once. CDR3 amino acids: CASSPLGTGGDGYTF. The CDR3 bases are TGTGCCAGCAGCCCGTTGGGGACAGGGGGCGATGGCTACACCTTC. The V call is TRBV5-6, the J call TRBJ1-2; 12 bases are a match to TRBD1. Unmatched junction bases numbered 7, after V lost 4 bases and J lost 6 bases. The CDR3 sequence is 15 residues long. CDR1 is SGHDT, CDR2 YYEEEE, per germline. Together with reference TRBV5-6 and TRBJ1-2, the CDR3 gives the full variable domain: DAGVTQSPTHLIKTRGQQVTLRCSPKSGHDTVSWYQQALGQGPQFIFQYYEEEERQRGNFPDRFSGHQFPNYSSELNVNALLLGDSALYLCASSPLGTGGDGYTFGSGTRLTVV.

The chain has TRBV30 and TRBJ1-3; 8 bases align to TRBD1. The CDR3 length is 15 residues. The trim removed 2 bases at V and 0 bases at J, leaving 3 bases unmatched. Germline V CDR1 and CDR2: GTSNPN, SVGIG (reference sequence). This chain's CDR3 is CAWSRTGGSGNTIYF. As DNA, the CDR3 is TGTGCCTGGAGTCGAACAGGGGGCTCTGGAAACACCATATATTTT.

J is TRBJ2-7 and V is TRBV2; TRBD2 matches at 13 bases. J lost 5 bases, V lost 4 bases, and 14 bases had no gene match. The CDR3 length is 18 residues. Germline CDR1 and CDR2: SNHLY and FYNNEI. The CDR3 reads CASSATSGRASWWNEQYF. The CDR3 DNA reads TGTGCCAGCAGTGCTACTAGCGGGAGGGCGTCCTGGTGGAACGAGCAGTACTTC.

The V gene is TRBV2, the J gene TRBJ2-5, with D uncertain. This CDR3 is built from 11 residues. Germline lookup yields CDR1 SNHLY and CDR2 FYNNEI. Trimming pared 4 bases from V and 5 bases from J, leaving 5 bases between. As DNA, the CDR3 is TGTGCCAGCAGTGTTAGTGAGACCCAGTACTTC. Translated, it gives CASSVSETQYF.

The chain employs TRBV7-9 and TRBJ2-7; no clear D. The V gene lost 8 bases and the J gene lost 2 bases, with 13 bases spanning the gap. The CDR3 has 13 amino acids. The germline gives CDR1 SEHNR, CDR2 FQNEAQ (reference sequence). The chain's CDR3 is CASVPTDTYEQYF. The CDR3, as DNA: TGTGCCAGCGTCCCTACAGATACCTACGAGCAGTACTTC.

The chain employs TRBV6-2 or TRBV6-3 and TRBJ1-1; D is possibly TRBD1 (6 bases). From germline, CDR1 is MNHEY and CDR2 SVGEGT. V shed 0 bases and J shed 0 bases, with 20 bases lying between them. The CDR3 is made up of 19 amino acids. The CDR3 nucleotides are TGTGCCAGCAGTTACTCGACGAGGGGGGGAGTGAGCATGAACACTGAAGCTTTCTTT. It translates to CASSYSTRGGVSMNTEAFF.

V gene TRBV25-1 combines with J gene TRBJ1-6; D possibly corresponds to TRBD1 (5 bases). The V and J ends lost 5 bases and 7 bases respectively, with 15 bases between them. Germline assignment: CDR1 MGHDK and CDR2 SYGVNS. The CDR3 runs 15 residues. This CDR3 is CASSTTGRDNSPLHF. The CDR3 bases are TGTGCCAGCAGTACAACGGGGAGGGACAATTCACCCCTCCACTTT.

The chain joins TRBV28 to TRBJ2-7; 8 bases are a match to TRBD2. Germline CDR1 reads MDHEN; CDR2 reads SYDVKM. V dropped 11 bases and J dropped 7; count of bases not matched to a gene: 13. This CDR3 is 13 amino acids long. The CDR3 region is CAPKREKCSEQYF. The DNA for the CDR3 is TGTGCCCCCAAGCGGGAGAAGTGTTCTGAGCAGTACTTC.

This clone was picked up a small number of times. This chain links TRBV28 with TRBJ2-5; maybe TRBD2 (6 bases). CDR1 and CDR2 from the germline V gene are MDHEN and SYDVKM. CDR3 length equals 14 residues. Trimming took off 3 bases at V and 3 bases at J, with 11 bases between the two ends. The CDR3 sequence: CASSFTEGEETQYF. CDR3 nucleotides: TGTGCCAGCAGTTTCACGGAGGGAGAAGAGACCCAGTACTTC.

The chain links TRBV4-1 to TRBJ1-2, with a weak D call TRBD1 (6 bases). From germline, CDR1 is MGHRA and CDR2 YSYEKL. The CDR3 totals 17 residues. Trimming removed 1 base at V and 8 bases at J, with 23 bases between. CDR3 nucleotides: TGCGCCAGCAGCCAAGGGGGAGGGGGACCGGGGGCACTGGGCTACACCTTC. It specifies CASSQGGGGPGALGYTF.

This sequence joins TRBV5-4 and TRBJ2-1; 10 bases align to TRBD1. In germline, CDR1 is SGHNT, CDR2 YYREEE (reference sequence). This CDR3 has 16 residues. The trim removed 4 bases at V and 3 bases at J, leaving 7 bases unmatched. The CDR3: CASSLAGTGDYNEQFF. In nucleotides, the CDR3 is TGTGCCAGCAGCCTAGCCGGGACAGGGGACTACAATGAGCAGTTCTTC.

This chain connects TRBV19 to TRBJ2-7; D perhaps matches TRBD1 (5 bases). The CDR3 sequence is 15 residues long. Trimming removed 5 bases from V and 3 bases from J, with 17 bases in between. Per germline, CDR1 LNHDA and CDR2 SQIVND (reference sequence). CDR3 DNA: TGTGCCAGTAGTTCAACCGACAGACTGAACTACGAGCAGTACTTC. This sequence encodes CASSSTDRLNYEQYF.

CDR3 DNA sequence: TGTGCCACCTCCAAACAGGGTAAAGGGGACTATGGCTACACCTTC. Its translation is CATSKQGKGDYGYTF. This chain uses TRBV6-5 with TRBJ1-2; tentatively, D is TRBD1 (6 bases). The CDR3 length is 15 residues. CDR1 and CDR2 from the germline V gene are MNHEY and SVGAGI. Trimming took off 10 bases at V and 3 bases at J, with 21 bases between the two ends.

The gene calls are TRBV25-1 and TRBJ1-2; 7 bases are a match to TRBD1. Germline trimming cut 2 bases from V and 4 bases from J; bases unmatched to any gene: 10. The length of the CDR3 is 16 residues. From germline, CDR1 is MGHDK and CDR2 SYGVNS. CDR3 region: CASSERSSRGLYGYTF. In DNA, the CDR3 is TGTGCCAGCAGTGAACGATCTTCGAGGGGGCTCTATGGCTACACCTTC.

The chain carries TRBV19 and TRBJ2-1; D may be TRBD1 (5 bases). The germline V gene has CDR1 LNHDA and CDR2 SQIVND (reference sequence). The length of the CDR3 is 13 residues. V shed 4 bases and J shed 9 bases, with 13 bases lying between them. For the CDR3, the DNA is TGTGCCAGTAGTAACCCAGGGTTGGGTGAGCAGTTCTTC. This translates into CASSNPGLGEQFF.

This chain uses TRBV7-2 with TRBJ2-1, with TRBD2 identical over 7 bases. The germline V gene has CDR1 SGHTA and CDR2 FQGNSA. This CDR3 is built from 14 residues. V trimming: 4 bases; J trimming: 6 bases; junction bases outside the gene matches: 6. CDR3: CASSSYGTINEQFF. As DNA, the CDR3 is TGTGCCAGCAGCTCCTACGGGACTATCAATGAGCAGTTCTTC.

CDR3 coding DNA: TGTGCCAGCAGCGACAGGGCCCCTGACGGTGACTATGGCTACACCTTC. This codes for CASSDRAPDGDYGYTF. The chain has TRBV5-5 and TRBJ1-2, with 7 bases matching TRBD1. The length of the CDR3 is 16 residues. Looked up from germline, CDR1 is SGHKS and CDR2 is YYEKEE (reference sequence). V shed 4 bases and J 3 bases; nucleotides not matched to a gene: 12.

The V and J genes are TRBV2 and TRBJ2-1, with D possibly matching TRBD1 (7 bases). V lost 7 bases to trimming and J lost 7 bases, with 17 bases between them. There are 14 residues in the CDR3. Germline V gene data show CDR1 as SNHLY and CDR2 as FYNNEI. The CDR3 here is CASTESQGGNEQFF. CDR3 coding DNA: TGTGCCAGCACGGAAAGCCAGGGGGGTAATGAGCAGTTCTTC.

The V gene is TRBV6-5, the J gene TRBJ1-4; D might be TRBD1 (5 bases). Germline V gives CDR1 MNHEY, CDR2 SVGAGI. Trimming shortened V by 0 bases and J by 5 bases, and 7 bases separated the two germline ends. This CDR3 is built from 14 residues. The CDR3: CASSYSRANEKLFF. The DNA of the CDR3 is TGTGCCAGCAGTTACTCCAGGGCGAATGAAAAACTGTTTTTT.

The V gene is TRBV7-2, the J gene TRBJ2-2, with 8 bases lining up with TRBD2. V was pared by 6 bases and J by 6 bases, with 12 bases of the junction left unmatched. This CDR3 region has 16 residues. Germline V CDR1 and CDR2: SGHTA, FQGNSA. CDR3 sequence: CASRLTSGGVPGELFF. CDR3 bases: TGTGCCAGCAGGTTAACTAGCGGAGGGGTCCCCGGGGAGCTGTTTTTT.

This clone was found once. This sequence joins TRBV7-2 and TRBJ1-2; weak D call: TRBD1 (5 bases). Trimming pared 5 bases from V and 8 bases from J, leaving 12 bases between. Germline CDR1 reads SGHTA; CDR2 reads FQGNSA. CDR3 length equals 12 residues. The CDR3 sequence is CASSNPGGGYTF. As DNA, the CDR3 is TGTGCCAGCAGCAACCCTGGGGGGGGCTACACCTTC.

This sequence joins TRBV3-1 (or the pseudogene TRBV3-2) and TRBJ1-1; D possibly corresponds to TRBD1 (5 bases). This CDR3 is 14 amino acids long. V dropped 4 bases and J dropped 4 bases, with 13 bases sitting between them. The germline CDR1 and CDR2 sequences are LGHDT and YNNKEL (reference sequence). The CDR3 nucleotides are TGTGCCAGCAGCCCACCAACGGGGGGCACTGAAGCTTTCTTT. It is translated as CASSPPTGGTEAFF.

V and J are TRBV27 and TRBJ1-2, with D unresolved. CDR1 is MNHEY, CDR2 SMNVEV, per germline (reference sequence). The ends were cut back, 4 bases at V and 5 bases at J, with 14 bases in the middle. The CDR3 loop spans 14 amino acids. CDR3 residues: CASSSHQEGYGYTF. CDR3 nucleotides: TGTGCCAGCAGTTCCCACCAGGAGGGTTATGGCTACACCTTC.

For the CDR3, the DNA is TGTGCCAGCAGCGCCCGTTCAGGGGTCTATGGCTACACCTTC. It specifies CASSARSGVYGYTF. The V and J genes are TRBV9 and TRBJ1-2; perhaps TRBD1 as D (6 bases). This CDR3 comprises 14 residues. The V end was cut by 3 bases, the J end by 4 bases, with 13 bases between. Germline assignment: CDR1 SGDLS and CDR2 YYNGEE.

The genes are TRBV7-2 and TRBJ2-5, with 11 bases that match TRBD1. The CDR3 is made up of 14 amino acids. From germline, CDR1 is SGHTA and CDR2 FQGNSA. Trimming took 5 bases from V and 4 from J; bases not matched to a gene: 3. The CDR3 nucleotides read TGTGCCAGCAGCCCCGGGACAGGGGGAGAGACCCAGTACTTC. Translating it yields CASSPGTGGETQYF.

The chain couples TRBV19 to TRBJ2-6; TRBD1 might be the D (5 bases). V gave up 8 bases and J gave up 2 bases, with 16 bases separating them. This CDR3 is built from 16 residues. Germline CDR1 is LNHDA and CDR2 is SQIVND (reference sequence). The CDR3 nucleotides are TGTGCCAGTTGCCCTCGCTGGACAACTGGGGCCAACGTCCTGACTTTC. Protein: CASCPRWTTGANVLTF.

This clone was counted a few times. The rearrangement uses TRBV5-1 and TRBJ2-1, with 8 positions matching TRBD1. The germline CDR1 and CDR2 sequences are SGHRS and YFSETQ. The CDR3 is made up of 17 amino acids. The V segment lost 5 bases and the J segment 8 bases; nucleotides outside the gene matches: 18. Written as DNA, the CDR3 is TGCGCCAGCAGAAGATCCCCAGAAACAGGGGGAAGGGATGAGCAGTTCTTC. Amino acid sequence: CASRRSPETGGRDEQFF.